The TCR beta chain described here comes from a study of cytomegalovirus exposure and HLA in healthy donors (dated by TCRdb to the late 2010s). For the study in its entirety: According to a later analysis, one platform produced both the roughly 130 validation repertoires and the 670 or so repertoires of the first cohort. Along with the approximately 700-subject first cohort, a separate validation cohort of over a hundred different subjects was used. The study aimed to test whether cataloging public T cell receptors could reveal signatures of past pathogen exposure. To predict cytomegalovirus infection status, the study brought together high-throughput TCR immunosequencing, statistical association of individual TCRs with disease status, and machine learning.

The donors were included in the validation cohort of some 110 subjects, a group kept apart from the roughly 670-subject first cohort. Beyond this particular receptor, the publication reports: The authors suggested that the approach could potentially be generalized to other disease states and immunological phenotypes. A later analysis lacked HLA typing for the validation cohort, so it scored co-occurrence in that cohort across all 110 or so repertoires. Across donors, most TCR sequences were observed very rarely, whereas some public TCRs were present in many individuals. In vitro tests confirmed that a few of the cytomegalovirus-associated TCR beta chains recognize cytomegalovirus antigens. In a later analysis, TCRs clustered in the first cohort were found to also tend to co-occur in the roughly 130 validation repertoires, with roughly 93% of cluster scores above 0. A total of 150 to 200 TCR beta chains were listed by the study as associated with cytomegalovirus. The classifier was reported to diagnose cytomegalovirus status with high specificity and sensitivity in both the original cohort and the validation cohort.

The CDR3 runs 14 amino acids, cysteine and phenylalanine included. The read is trimmed to its CDR3 DNA, 42 bases read in frame from base 1. V is cut by 4 bases and J by 2 bases, and the space between the germline ends is 12 bases. Via the germline V gene, CDR1 is KGHSH and CDR2 LQKENI. Preparation of the library involved the immunoSEQ multiplex PCR assay. As for the original processing: To diagnose cytomegalovirus status from the catalog of TCR beta chain sequences, a statistical classification framework was built. TCRdb took this table from immuneACCESS and kept in-frame rearrangements with V and J called. Such tables lack part of the clones; where checked against another copy, unresolved V genes explain under half of the gap, and the rest is unexplained. The V and J calls and clone size come from that table; D and trimming were worked out from the DNA. In all, the sample holds approximately 270,000 clones, and about 90% of those were seen once. The leading ten clones occupy 12% of the sample.

Of note for this clone: This receptor's antigen is unknown. No much larger clonotype is one base removed from it; base qualities were not supplied.

The specimen sequenced was PBMCs. The TCR was taken from a man between 18 and 35 years old in good health and CMV-seropositive. Here the chain combines TRBV18 and TRBJ2-7, with TRBD1 perhaps the D gene, on 5 matching bases. In nucleotide form, the sequence is TGTGCCAGCTCACTGCAGGGTCGGGCCTACGAGCAGTACTTC. Translation gives CASSLQGRAYEQYF.